This T cell receptor beta chain was retrieved from a study of post-analysis software for immune sequencing data. About the study: Included courses were relapsing-remitting and secondary progressive multiple sclerosis; progressive-relapsing multiple sclerosis was also included.

Findings and caveats of the study: Same-batch samples co-clustered strongly by F measure. For normalized Chao1 diversity, multiple sclerosis patients scored significantly lower than controls did.

Presence of unique molecular identifiers characterized the TCR beta cDNA libraries. cDNA molecules numbering about 490,000 came from roughly 1.1 to 9.2 million T cells. In TCRdb, the PCR reads were re-called with MiXCR into one record per CDR3 protein. The table has 380,000 or so distinct CDR3 sequences, roughly 35% seen once; the top ten hold 13%. Concerning this clonotype: What it binds is not known.

This receptor was taken from a girl between 10 and 17 years old with multiple sclerosis. Sequencing was performed on blood.

The CDR3 loop reads CATRRGPAQETQYF. In nucleotides, the CDR3 is TGTGCCACTAGGCGGGGGCCAGCACAAGAGACCCAGTACTTC. The V call is TRBV27, the J call TRBJ2-7; possible D gene TRBD2, 7 bases. The end of the DNA aligns better with TRBJ2-5, so the J call may be wrong. Germline values: CDR1 MNHEY, CDR2 SMNVEV (reference sequence). This CDR3 is 14 amino acids long.